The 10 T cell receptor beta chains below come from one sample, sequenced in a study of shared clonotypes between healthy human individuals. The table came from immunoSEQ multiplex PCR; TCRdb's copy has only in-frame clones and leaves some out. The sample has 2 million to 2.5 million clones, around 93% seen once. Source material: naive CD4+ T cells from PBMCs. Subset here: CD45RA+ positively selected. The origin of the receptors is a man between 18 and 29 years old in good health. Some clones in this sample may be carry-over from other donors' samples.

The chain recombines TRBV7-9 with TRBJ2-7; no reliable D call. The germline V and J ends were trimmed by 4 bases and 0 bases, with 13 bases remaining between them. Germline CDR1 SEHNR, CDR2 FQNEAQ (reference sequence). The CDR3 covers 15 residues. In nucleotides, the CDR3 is TGTGCCAGCAGCTCAAAGGGTGGGGTCTCCTACGAGCAGTACTTC. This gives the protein CASSSKGGVSYEQYF.

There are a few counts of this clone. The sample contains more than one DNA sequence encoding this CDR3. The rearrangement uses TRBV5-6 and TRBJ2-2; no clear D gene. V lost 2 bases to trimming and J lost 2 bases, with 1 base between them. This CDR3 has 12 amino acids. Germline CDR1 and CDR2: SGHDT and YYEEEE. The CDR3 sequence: CASSLNTGELFF. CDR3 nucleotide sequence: TGTGCCAGCAGCTTAAACACCGGGGAGCTGTTTTTT.

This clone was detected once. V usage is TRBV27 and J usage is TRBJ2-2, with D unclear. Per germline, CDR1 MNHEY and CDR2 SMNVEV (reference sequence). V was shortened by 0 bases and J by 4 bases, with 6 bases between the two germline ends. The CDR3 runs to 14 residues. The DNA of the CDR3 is TGTGCCAGCAGTTTATCTGGCCCCACCGGGGAGCTGTTTTTT. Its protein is CASSLSGPTGELFF.

CDR3 amino acids: CASRALRGRWHEQFF. CDR3 coding DNA: TGTGCCAGCAGGGCTCTTCGGGGGAGGTGGCATGAGCAGTTCTTC. The chain recombines TRBV2 with TRBJ2-1; D is perhaps TRBD2 (6 bases). The CDR3 length is 15 residues. The V end lost 6 bases, the J end lost 8 bases, and 20 bases lay between the germline ends. The germline V gene has CDR1 SNHLY and CDR2 FYNNEI.

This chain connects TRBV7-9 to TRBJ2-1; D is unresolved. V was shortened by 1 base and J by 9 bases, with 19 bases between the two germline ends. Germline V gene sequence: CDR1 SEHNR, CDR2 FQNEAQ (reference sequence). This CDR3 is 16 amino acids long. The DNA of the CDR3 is TGTGCCAGCAGCTTAGTCTGGCAGCGCTATGCTGGTGAGCAGTTCTTC. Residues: CASSLVWQRYAGEQFF.

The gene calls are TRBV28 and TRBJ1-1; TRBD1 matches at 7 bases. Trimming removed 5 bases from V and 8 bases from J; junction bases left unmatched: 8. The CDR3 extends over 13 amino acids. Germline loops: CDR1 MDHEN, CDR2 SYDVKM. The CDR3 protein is CASSTPGTEEAFF. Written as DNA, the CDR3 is TGTGCCAGCAGTACTCCCGGGACAGAGGAAGCTTTCTTT.

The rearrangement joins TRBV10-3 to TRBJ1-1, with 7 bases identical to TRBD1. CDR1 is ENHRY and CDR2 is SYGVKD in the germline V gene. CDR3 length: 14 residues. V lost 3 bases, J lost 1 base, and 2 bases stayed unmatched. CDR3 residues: CAISDPGGNTEAFF. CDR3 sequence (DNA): TGTGCCATCAGTGATCCAGGGGGGAACACTGAAGCTTTCTTT.

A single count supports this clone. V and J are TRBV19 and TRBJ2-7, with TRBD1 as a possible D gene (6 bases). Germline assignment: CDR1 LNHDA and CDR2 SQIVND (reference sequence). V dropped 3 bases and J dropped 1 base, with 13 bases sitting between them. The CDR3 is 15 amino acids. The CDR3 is CASSIQGHSSYEQYF. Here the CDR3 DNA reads TGTGCCAGTAGTATTCAGGGACACTCTTCCTACGAGCAGTACTTC. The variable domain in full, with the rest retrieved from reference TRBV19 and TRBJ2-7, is DGGITQSPKYLFRKEGQNVTLSCEQNLNHDAMYWYRQDPGQGLRLIYYSQIVNDFQKGDIAEGYSVSREKKESFPLTVTSAQKNPTAFYLCASSIQGHSSYEQYFGPGTRLTVT.

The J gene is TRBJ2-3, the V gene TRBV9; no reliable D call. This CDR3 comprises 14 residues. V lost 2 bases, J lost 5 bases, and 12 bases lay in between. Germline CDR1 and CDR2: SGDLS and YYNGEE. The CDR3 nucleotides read TGTGCCAGCAGCGTCTCCGGAGCAGGAGATACGCAGTATTTT. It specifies CASSVSGAGDTQYF.

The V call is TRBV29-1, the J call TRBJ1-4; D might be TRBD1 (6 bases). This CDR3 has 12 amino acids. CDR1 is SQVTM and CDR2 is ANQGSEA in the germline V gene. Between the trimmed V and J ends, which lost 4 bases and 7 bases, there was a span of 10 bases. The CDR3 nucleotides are TGCAGCGTTGTTCAGGGGACTGAAAAACTGTTTTTT. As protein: CSVVQGTEKLFF.